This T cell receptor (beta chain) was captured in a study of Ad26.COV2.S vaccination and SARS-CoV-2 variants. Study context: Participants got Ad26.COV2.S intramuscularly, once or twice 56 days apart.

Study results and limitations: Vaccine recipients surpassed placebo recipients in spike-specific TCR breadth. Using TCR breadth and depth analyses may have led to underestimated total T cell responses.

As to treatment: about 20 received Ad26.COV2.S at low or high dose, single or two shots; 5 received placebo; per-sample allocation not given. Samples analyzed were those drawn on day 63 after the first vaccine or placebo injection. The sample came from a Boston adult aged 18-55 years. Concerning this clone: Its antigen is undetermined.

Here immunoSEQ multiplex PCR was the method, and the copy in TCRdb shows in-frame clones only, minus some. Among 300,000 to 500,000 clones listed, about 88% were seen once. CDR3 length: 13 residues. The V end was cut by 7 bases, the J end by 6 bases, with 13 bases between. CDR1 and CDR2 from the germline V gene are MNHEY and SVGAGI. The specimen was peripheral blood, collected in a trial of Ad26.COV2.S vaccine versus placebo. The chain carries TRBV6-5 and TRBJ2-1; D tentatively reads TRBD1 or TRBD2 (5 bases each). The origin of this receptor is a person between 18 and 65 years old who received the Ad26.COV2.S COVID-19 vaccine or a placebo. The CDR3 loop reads CASTGTGRNEQFF. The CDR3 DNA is TGTGCCAGCACCGGGACCGGGCGCAATGAGCAGTTCTTC.